The rows below give T cell receptor beta chains drawn from one sample of a study of CD8 T cells in ankylosing spondylitis. TCRdb called the 5' RACE reads again in MiXCR, with one record for every CDR3 protein. The profile shows 350,000 or so distinct CDR3 sequences, 14% to 15% of them singletons. The sequencing input was blood, either unsorted or a sorted T cell fraction (not recorded which). The receptors come from a male donor with ankylosing spondylitis or in good health (not recorded which). Each CDR3 is given with its conserved first and last residue. D genes are given only for firm matches. A clone size is listed for some rows: how often the clone was seen (once, few, many), or a class if it is expanded.

>TRBJ1-1|few|TRBV11-2|NA
TGTGCCAGCAGCTTGACGGATAACACTGAAGCTTTCTTT
CASSLTDNTEAFF
>TRBJ2-2|many|TRBV11-2|NA
TGTGCCAGCAGCCTAGAAGGGGGGAACACCGGGGAGCTGTTTTTT
CASSLEGGNTGELFF
>TRBJ2-1|NA|TRBV7-9|NA
TGTGCCAGCAGCTTACGGGAGAGGCCCTACAATGAGCAGTTCTTC
CASSLRERPYNEQFF
>TRBJ1-1|many|TRBV5-5|NA
TGTGCCAGCAGCTTGGCGCTTCAAATTCGTTCGGCTGAAGCTTTCTTT
CASSLALQIRSAEAFF
>TRBJ1-4|NA|TRBV7-6|NA
TGTGCCAGCAGCTTATCCGGGACAACTAATGAAAAACTGTTTTTT
CASSLSGTTNEKLFF
>TRBJ2-3|few|TRBV12-3/TRBV12-4|TRBD2
TGTGCCAGCAGTTTCGGCGGGGGGCGGGCCCTCACAGATACGCAGTATTTT
CASSFGGGRALTDTQYF
>TRBJ2-3|few|TRBV7-9|NA
TGTGCCAGCAGCTTCAACAGGGTCGGTAGCACAGATACGCAGTATTTT
CASSFNRVGSTDTQYF
>TRBJ2-5|few|TRBV11-2|NA
TGTGCCAGCAGCTCTTTAGGGACTCGTGACGCGGAGACCCAGTACTTC
CASSSLGTRDAETQYF
>TRBJ2-7|many|TRBV12-3/TRBV12-4|TRBD1
TGTGCCAGCAGTTTGGGACAGTTGTTCTACGAGCAGTACTTC
CASSLGQLFYEQYF
>TRBJ1-5|many|TRBV12-3/TRBV12-4|NA
TGTGCCAGCAGGATGGACAGCCTCAATCAGCCCCAGCATTTT
CASRMDSLNQPQHF
>TRBJ2-7|few|TRBV5-6|TRBD1
TGTGCCAGCAGTCGACTCCCGGGACAGGGGACGCAGTACTTC
CASSRLPGQGTQYF
>TRBJ2-1|many|TRBV12-3/TRBV12-4|TRBD2
TGTGCCGCTAGACTAGCGGGGTACAATGAGCAGTTCTTC
CAARLAGYNEQFF
>TRBJ2-1|NA|TRBV6-1|TRBD1
TGTGCCAGCAGCCTACAGGGGGTCCCGGACAATGAGCAGTTCTTC
CASSLQGVPDNEQFF
>TRBJ2-2|few|TRBV24-1|NA
TGTGCCACCAGTGATGCGGGCAGGAACACCGGGGAGCTGTTTTTT
CATSDAGRNTGELFF
>TRBJ2-7|NA|TRBV29-1|NA
TGCAGCGTTGAACACCCCAAGGGGACTCCCGGCGAGCAGTACTTC
CSVEHPKGTPGEQYF